Following are 18 T cell receptor beta chains from one sample sequenced in a study of T cell clonotyping in hematopoietic cell transplantation. Profiled with immunoSEQ multiplex PCR; TCRdb holds only in-frame clones, not every one. Here the sample spans some 15,000 clones, under 90% being singletons. The sequenced sample was PBMCs, obtained 100 days after allogeneic stem cell transplant. Receptor source: a male patient between 55 and 70 years old who had an allogeneic stem cell transplant from a related donor, so the T cells may come from the graft donor. Some clones in this sample may be carry-over from other donors' samples.

The chain joins TRBV25-1 to TRBJ2-5; D unclear. This CDR3 has 11 residues. The germline V gene encodes CDR1 MGHDK and CDR2 SYGVNS. V lost 4 bases and J 5 bases, leaving 5 bases between the germline ends. The CDR3 coding sequence is TGTGCCAGCAGTGCCGTGGAGACCCAGTACTTC. It codes for CASSAVETQYF.

V gene TRBV30 combines with J gene TRBJ1-2; D perhaps matches TRBD1 (6 bases). The CDR3 is 13 residues long. Per the germline V gene, CDR1 is GTSNPN and CDR2 is SVGIG (reference sequence). The V end lost 5 bases, the J end lost 0 bases, and 10 bases lay between the germline ends. The CDR3 here is CAWGQLANYGYTF. CDR3 DNA: TGTGCCTGGGGACAGTTAGCTAACTATGGCTACACCTTC.

The V and J genes are TRBV10-3 and TRBJ1-6; D possibly corresponds to TRBD1 (6 bases). Trimming pared 6 bases from V and 6 bases from J, leaving 15 bases between. The V gene's germline CDR1 is ENHRY and CDR2 SYGVKD. The CDR3 totals 15 residues. The CDR3, as DNA: TGTGCCATCAGGGTACAGGGCACGGCTAATTCACCCCTCCACTTT. It translates to CAIRVQGTANSPLHF.

V is TRBV21-1 and J is TRBJ1-1; the table's TRBD1 call for D was not verified on the DNA. TRBV21-1 corresponds to a pseudogene. This CDR3 comprises 14 residues. This CDR3 is CASSAGTENTEAFF. For the CDR3, the DNA is TGTGCCAGCAGCGCCGGGACAGAGAACACTGAAGCTTTCTTT.

This rearrangement joins TRBV19 to TRBJ2-3; unclear D gene. V shed 0 bases and J shed 7 bases, with 14 bases lying between them. Germline CDR1 reads LNHDA; CDR2 reads SQIVND (reference sequence). The CDR3 spans 15 residues. The DNA for the CDR3 is TGTGCCAGTAGTATAGATGGAGATCCTTTAAATACGCAGTATTTT. Translated: CASSIDGDPLNTQYF.

The chain combines TRBV19 with TRBJ1-5; possible D gene TRBD1, 5 bases. Germline-derived CDR1 and CDR2 are LNHDA and SQIVND (reference sequence). The CDR3 covers 15 residues. V lost 5 bases and J 8 bases, leaving 19 bases between the germline ends. The CDR3 coding sequence is TGTGCCAGTAGTGACCCGGGACCCCAGAATGAGCCCCAGCATTTT. This encodes CASSDPGPQNEPQHF.

The chain links TRBV29-1 to TRBJ2-5; D is perhaps TRBD2 (7 bases). Germline lookup yields CDR1 SQVTM and CDR2 ANQGSEA. Trimming took 0 bases from V and 5 from J, leaving 16 bases between them. This CDR3 spans 15 amino acids. In nucleotides, the CDR3 is TGCAGCGTTGAAGATCCGGCGGGGGCGAGGGAGACCCAGTACTTC. This encodes CSVEDPAGARETQYF.

V and J are TRBV5-6 and TRBJ1-5, with D possibly matching TRBD1 (6 bases). The CDR3 length is 15 residues. Germline loops: CDR1 SGHDT, CDR2 YYEEEE. The V gene lost 0 bases and the J gene lost 7 bases, with 14 bases spanning the gap. The DNA for the CDR3 is TGTGCCAGCAGCTTGGCCCAGGCCGGGGGCCAGCCCCAGCATTTT. Amino acids: CASSLAQAGGQPQHF.

This chain connects TRBV19 to TRBJ1-3, with D possibly TRBD1 on 5 matching bases. Looked up from germline, CDR1 is LNHDA and CDR2 is SQIVND (reference sequence). V dropped 8 bases and J dropped 0 bases, with 14 bases sitting between them. This CDR3 has 15 amino acids. CDR3 sequence: CASSTRQNSGNTIYF. The CDR3 DNA sequence: TGTGCCAGTTCCACAAGACAGAACTCTGGAAACACCATATATTTT.

The chain uses TRBV5-1 and TRBJ1-1; D remains unclear. CDR3 length equals 14 residues. With 0 bases removed from V and 2 bases from J, the gap between germline ends came to 8 bases. The germline CDR1 and CDR2 sequences are SGHRS and YFSETQ. The CDR3 loop is CASSLGQENTEAFF. For the CDR3, the DNA is TGCGCCAGCAGCTTGGGGCAGGAAAACACTGAAGCTTTCTTT.

This rearrangement joins TRBV28 to TRBJ1-5; 9 nucleotides agree with TRBD1. The V gene end was trimmed by 6 bases and the J gene end by 4 bases; junction bases not matched to a gene: 7. CDR3 size: 15 residues. Germline V gene lookup returns CDR1 MDHEN and CDR2 SYDVKM. The CDR3 region has the DNA TGTGCCAGCAGACCCAACAGGGGGCGGAATCAGCCCCAGCATTTT. Translated, it gives CASRPNRGRNQPQHF.

This clone was picked up one time. The V and J genes are TRBV5-1 and TRBJ2-5; 7 nucleotides align to TRBD2. Trimming took 3 bases from V and 2 from J; bases not matched to a gene: 4. Germline V gene lookup returns CDR1 SGHRS and CDR2 YFSETQ. The CDR3 loop spans 14 amino acids. CDR3 nucleotides: TGCGCCAGCAGCTCACTAGCGACTCAAGAGACCCAGTACTTC. Its protein is CASSSLATQETQYF.

With regard to this clone: Additional DNA sequences in this sample encode the identical CDR3. This chain joins TRBV6-5 and TRBJ1-1, with D uncertain. Germline V gene data show CDR1 as MNHEY and CDR2 as SVGAGI. Trimming cost V 2 bases and J 1 base, with 2 bases left between them. The CDR3 extends over 12 amino acids. This CDR3 is CASSYPNTEAFF. CDR3 DNA: TGTGCCAGCAGTTACCCGAACACTGAAGCTTTCTTT.

The chain couples TRBV19 to TRBJ2-5; TRBD1 or TRBD2 may be the D gene (6 bases each). The last part of the DNA fits TRBJ2-7 better; the J call may be wrong. The CDR3 is made up of 15 amino acids. Germline V CDR1 and CDR2: LNHDA, SQIVND (reference sequence). In DNA, the CDR3 is TGTGCCAGTACTCCCAAATTCGGAGGGGGGTACGAGCAGTACTTC. Translated, it gives CASTPKFGGGYEQYF.

The chain carries TRBV5-6 and TRBJ1-1; possibly TRBD1 for D (5 bases). V was shortened by 1 base and J by 1 base, with 11 bases between the two germline ends. The CDR3 is made up of 15 amino acids. The germline V gene encodes CDR1 SGHDT and CDR2 YYEEEE. DNA for the CDR3: TGTGCCAGCAGCTTGTATGTGACAGAGAACACTGAAGCTTTCTTT. Encoded protein: CASSLYVTENTEAFF.

This chain links TRBV21-1 with TRBJ2-7. TRBV21-1 is described as a pseudogene. The CDR3 spans 14 residues. The CDR3 protein is CASTPRAPLCEQYF. The CDR3 coding sequence is TGTGCCAGCACCCCTAGGGCGCCACTCTGCGAGCAGTACTTC.

The chain is built from TRBV2 and TRBJ1-2, with D possibly matching TRBD1 (5 bases). Between the trimmed V and J ends, which lost 4 bases and 3 bases, there was a span of 9 bases. The germline gives CDR1 SNHLY, CDR2 FYNNEI. The CDR3 spans 13 residues. The CDR3 DNA sequence: TGTGCCAGCAGTGCCCAGGGAGACTATGGCTACACCTTC. Translated: CASSAQGDYGYTF.

The chain couples TRBV6-6 to TRBJ2-5; D might be TRBD2 (5 bases). This CDR3 has 14 residues. The germline V and J ends were trimmed by 10 bases and 4 bases, with 19 bases remaining between them. In germline, CDR1 is MNHNY, CDR2 SVGAGI (reference sequence). This chain's CDR3 is CATCVRSRGETQYF. The DNA of the CDR3 is TGTGCCACCTGCGTGAGGTCCCGGGGAGAGACCCAGTACTTC.